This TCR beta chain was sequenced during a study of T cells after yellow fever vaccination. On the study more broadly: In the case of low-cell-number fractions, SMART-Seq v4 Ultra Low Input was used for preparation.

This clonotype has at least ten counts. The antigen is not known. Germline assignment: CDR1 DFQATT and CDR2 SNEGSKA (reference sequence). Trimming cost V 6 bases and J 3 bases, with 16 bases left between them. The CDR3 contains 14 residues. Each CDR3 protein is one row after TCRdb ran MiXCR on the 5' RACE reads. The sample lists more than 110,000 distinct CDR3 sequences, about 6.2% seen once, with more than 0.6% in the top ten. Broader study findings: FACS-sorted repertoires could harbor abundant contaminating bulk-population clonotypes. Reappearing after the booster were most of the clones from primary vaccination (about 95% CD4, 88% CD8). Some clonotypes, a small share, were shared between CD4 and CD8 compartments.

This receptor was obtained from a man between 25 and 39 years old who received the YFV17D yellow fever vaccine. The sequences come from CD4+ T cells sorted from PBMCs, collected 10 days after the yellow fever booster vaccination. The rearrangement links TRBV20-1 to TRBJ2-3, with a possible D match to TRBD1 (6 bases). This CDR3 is CSAKQGVRTDTQYF. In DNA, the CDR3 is TGCAGTGCCAAACAGGGAGTTAGGACAGATACGCAGTATTTT.